This T cell receptor (beta chain) was captured by sequencing in a study of monozygotic twins with inflammatory bowel disease. This CDR3 contains 15 residues. Germline V lookup: CDR1 SGHRS, CDR2 YFSETQ. Study-wide results and limits: Patients got different immunosuppressive treatments, which may have made their repertoires more variable. People with IBD had fewer clonotypes in common with others than healthy twins did, especially with disease activity.

Reanalyzing the 5' RACE reads, TCRdb keeps one entry per CDR3 protein, without DNA. This sample contains about 110,000 distinct CDR3 sequences. For this clonotype: The antigen is unknown.

Blood samples, whole and unsorted for T cells, yielded the isolated total RNA. The V and J genes are TRBV5-1 and TRBJ2-1. Input material: blood. This TCR was sampled from a human donor with ulcerative colitis or Crohn's disease, or a healthy co-twin of an affected twin (not recorded which). This chain's CDR3 is CASSLGANLNNEQFF.